These 23 T cell receptor beta chains share one sample of origin, sequenced in a study of blood T cell repertoires in COVID-19. Repertoires were generated with immunoSEQ multiplex PCR, while TCRdb's copy carries only in-frame clones and drops some. The table has nearly 110,000 clones, approximately 80% seen once. The specimen was peripheral blood. The receptor set was obtained from an elderly man with COVID-19, enrolled during active disease.

The chain couples TRBV7-2 to TRBJ2-2, with 7 bases that match TRBD2. The germline gives CDR1 SGHTA, CDR2 FQGNSA. The CDR3 has 13 residues. J was trimmed by 6 bases and V by 5 bases; bases with no gene match: 3. Written as DNA, the CDR3 is TGTGCCAGCAGCCCAACTAGCGCCGGGGAGCTGTTTTTT. Translated, it gives CASSPTSAGELFF.

The J gene is TRBJ2-1, the V gene TRBV28; 9 positions match TRBD2. This CDR3 contains 16 residues. J lost 9 bases, V lost 4 bases, and 13 bases had no gene match. Germline CDR1 and CDR2: MDHEN and SYDVKM. The CDR3 here is CASSYLAGLTGSEQFF. CDR3 DNA: TGTGCCAGCAGTTACCTAGCGGGACTTACGGGTAGTGAGCAGTTCTTC.

The V gene is TRBV5-4, the J gene TRBJ2-1, with D maybe TRBD2 (5 bases). Trimming removed 3 bases at V and 3 bases at J, with 13 bases between. The germline CDR1 and CDR2 sequences are SGHNT and YYREEE (reference sequence). The CDR3 spans 15 residues. The CDR3, as DNA: TGTGCCAGCAGCTCTGAGCGGTTAGACTACAATGAGCAGTTCTTC. This codes for CASSSERLDYNEQFF.

The rearrangement links TRBV11-2 to TRBJ1-5; 10 positions match TRBD1. Germline CDR1 and CDR2: SGHAT and FQNNGV. The CDR3 is 16 amino acids. Unmatched junction bases numbered 9, after V lost 4 bases and J lost 6 bases. The CDR3 is CASSSTGTGEIQPQHF. Here the CDR3 DNA reads TGTGCCAGCAGCTCGACCGGGACAGGGGAAATTCAGCCCCAGCATTTT.

This chain connects TRBV11-1 to TRBJ2-1; D uncertain. The CDR3 length is 12 residues. The V end lost 1 base, the J end lost 10 bases, and 8 bases lay between the germline ends. Germline assignment: CDR1 SGHAT and CDR2 FQDESV (reference sequence). Here the CDR3 reads CASSLVGLEQFF. In nucleotides, the CDR3 is TGTGCCAGCAGCTTAGTTGGCCTCGAGCAGTTCTTC.

This clone has a count of ten or more. The chain carries TRBV4-1 and TRBJ1-4, with unresolved D. The CDR3 sequence is 15 residues long. The ends were cut back, 2 bases at V and 4 bases at J, with 11 bases in the middle. The V gene's germline CDR1 is MGHRA and CDR2 YSYEKL. The CDR3 region has the DNA TGCGCCAGCAGCCAACCAACAGTCGTTAATGAAAAACTGTTTTTT. Protein: CASSQPTVVNEKLFF.

As DNA, the CDR3 is TGTGCCAGCAGTTTATCTACGGGACAGGCCTCCGAGCAGTACTTC. Translated, it gives CASSLSTGQASEQYF. The chain joins TRBV27 to TRBJ2-7, with TRBD1 matching 8 bases. The CDR3 loop spans 15 amino acids. V lost 0 bases to trimming and J lost 6 bases; unmatched junction nucleotides: 7. Germline loops: CDR1 MNHEY, CDR2 SMNVEV (reference sequence).

This clone was observed a handful of times. This chain joins TRBV28 and TRBJ1-2, with D possibly matching TRBD1 (5 bases). The CDR3 runs 14 residues. CDR1 is MDHEN, CDR2 SYDVKM, per germline. V lost 4 bases, J lost 8 bases, and 17 bases lay in between. CDR3 DNA: TGTGCCAGCAGTTACCGGTGGGGCGCGAAGGGCTACACCTTC. Its translation: CASSYRWGAKGYTF.

The chain uses TRBV15 and TRBJ2-3; 10 nucleotides line up with TRBD1. Germline V gives CDR1 LNHNV, CDR2 YYDKDF (reference sequence). The trim removed 3 bases at V and 7 bases at J, leaving 7 bases unmatched. The CDR3 loop spans 15 amino acids. CDR3 in amino acids: CATSRPGQGLYTQYF. The CDR3 DNA follows: TGTGCCACCAGCAGGCCGGGACAGGGGTTGTATACGCAGTATTTT.

This chain uses TRBV9 with TRBJ1-2; no clear D. CDR1 and CDR2 (germline): SGDLS, YYNGEE. V was trimmed by 0 bases and J by 3 bases, leaving 12 bases between them. The CDR3 consists of 15 residues. CDR3 protein: CASSVDLQPDYGYTF. The CDR3 region has the DNA TGTGCCAGCAGCGTAGATCTACAGCCTGACTATGGCTACACCTTC.

The gene calls are TRBV2 and TRBJ1-4; unclear D gene. Germline V gene lookup returns CDR1 SNHLY and CDR2 FYNNEI. V lost 8 bases and J lost 0, with 13 bases in between. The CDR3 has 15 residues. CDR3 loop: CASVGVATTNEKLFF. The DNA of the CDR3 is TGTGCCAGCGTTGGTGTGGCCACAACTAATGAAAAACTGTTTTTT.

V usage is TRBV19 and J usage is TRBJ2-7; 7 positions agree with TRBD1. The ends lost 5 bases at V and 7 bases at J; junction bases unmatched: 8. Per the germline V gene, CDR1 is LNHDA and CDR2 is SQIVND (reference sequence). This CDR3 is built from 13 residues. The CDR3 DNA sequence: TGTGCCAGTAGTCTGGGACAGCCGGGGGAGCAGTACTTC. Its protein is CASSLGQPGEQYF.

The chain joins TRBV2 to TRBJ1-6; tentative D call: TRBD1 (6 bases). This CDR3 is built from 14 residues. Per the germline V gene, CDR1 is SNHLY and CDR2 is FYNNEI. V was pared by 8 bases and J by 9 bases, with 17 bases between. CDR3 DNA: TGTGCCAGCCTACCCACAGGGCTGGGTTCACCCCTCCACTTT. Amino acids: CASLPTGLGSPLHF.

V is TRBV18 and J is TRBJ2-3, with 9 bases that match TRBD2. In germline, CDR1 is KGHSH, CDR2 LQKENI. This CDR3 comprises 16 residues. V dropped 2 bases and J dropped 4; count of bases not matched to a gene: 7. This CDR3 is CASSPDSGSEADTQYF. CDR3 DNA sequence: TGTGCCAGCTCACCAGATAGCGGGAGTGAAGCAGATACGCAGTATTTT.

The rearrangement links TRBV4-3 to TRBJ2-1, with TRBD2 identical over 7 bases. This CDR3 is built from 16 residues. CDR1 and CDR2 (germline): LGHNA, YSLEER. V shed 0 bases, J shed 2 bases, and the junction held 4 bases outside the gene matches. The DNA for the CDR3 is TGCGCCAGCAGCCAAGAGGGGCGGGGGACCTACAATGAGCAGTTCTTC. Translated: CASSQEGRGTYNEQFF.

V usage is TRBV3-1 (or the pseudogene TRBV3-2) and J usage is TRBJ2-3; D is undetermined. The CDR3 covers 13 residues. Trimming stripped 4 bases from V and 2 bases from J, with 7 bases between. Germline V gives CDR1 LGHDT, CDR2 YNNKEL (reference sequence). The CDR3 region is CASSRGFTDTQYF. CDR3 nucleotide sequence: TGTGCCAGCAGCCGAGGATTCACAGATACGCAGTATTTT.

This clone appeared once. The chain uses TRBV29-1 and TRBJ2-5; 12 bases are shared with TRBD2. Looked up from germline, CDR1 is SQVTM and CDR2 is ANQGSEA. V trimming: 3 bases; J trimming: 4 bases; junction bases outside the gene matches: 9. The CDR3 totals 16 residues. The CDR3 protein is CSVEPTSGSGGETQYF. CDR3 nucleotide sequence: TGCAGCGTTGAGCCGACTAGCGGGAGCGGGGGAGAGACCCAGTACTTC. The whole variable domain, remainder taken from reference TRBV29-1 and TRBJ2-5, is SAVISQKPSRDICQRGTSLTIQCQVDSQVTMMFWYRQQPGQSLTLIATANQGSEATYESGFVIDKFPISRPNLTFSTLTVSNMSPEDSSIYLCSVEPTSGSGGETQYFGPGTRLLVL.

The chain uses TRBV6-2 or TRBV6-3 and TRBJ2-1; TRBD2 matches at 10 bases. This CDR3 is 16 amino acids long. The J segment lost 5 bases and the V segment lost 6 bases, leaving 10 bases of the junction unmatched. Germline loops: CDR1 MNHEY, CDR2 SVGEGT. CDR3 residues: CASSTLTSGINNEQFF. Here the CDR3 DNA reads TGTGCCAGCAGCACCCTTACTAGCGGGATAAACAATGAGCAGTTCTTC.

This clone was observed a few times. V is TRBV9 and J is TRBJ1-2, with a tentative D call TRBD1 (6 bases). The CDR3 is 14 residues long. Germline lookup yields CDR1 SGDLS and CDR2 YYNGEE. Deletions cut 5 bases from V and 4 bases from J, with 15 bases between. CDR3 residues: CASSPSKGVYGYTF. The CDR3 DNA reads TGTGCCAGCAGTCCCTCGAAGGGGGTCTATGGCTACACCTTC.

This clone has just one count. The V call is TRBV18, the J call TRBJ1-4; the D is unclear. The CDR3 length is 14 residues. V lost 3 bases and J lost 5, with 10 bases in between. CDR1 is KGHSH and CDR2 is LQKENI in the germline V gene. Here the CDR3 DNA reads TGTGCCAGCTCACCTTCGCCGGAGAATGAAAAACTGTTTTTT. Translated: CASSPSPENEKLFF.

The chain recombines TRBV18 with TRBJ2-1, with a possible D match to TRBD2 (7 bases). Germline assignment: CDR1 KGHSH and CDR2 LQKENI. V shed 6 bases and J shed 4 bases, with 13 bases lying between them. CDR3 size: 14 residues. The CDR3 protein is CASSLEGGYNEQFF. The CDR3 coding sequence is TGTGCCAGCTCGCTAGAGGGGGGGTACAATGAGCAGTTCTTC. Full variable domain (rest looked up from reference TRBV18 and TRBJ2-1): NAGVMQNPRHLVRRRGQEARLRCSPMKGHSHVYWYRQLPEEGLKFMVYLQKENIIDESGMPKERFSAEFPKEGPSILRIQQVVRGDSAAYFCASSLEGGYNEQFFGPGTRLTVL.

The chain uses TRBV18 and TRBJ2-6; 7 bases agree with TRBD1. The germline V gene has CDR1 KGHSH and CDR2 LQKENI. V shed 10 bases and J 9 bases; nucleotides not matched to a gene: 6. The CDR3 is 12 amino acids. CDR3 sequence: CATSGTVNVLTF. The CDR3 coding sequence is TGTGCCACGTCCGGGACAGTCAACGTCCTGACTTTC.

This clone was detected a few times. This rearrangement joins TRBV6-2 or TRBV6-3 to TRBJ1-5, with TRBD1 as a possible D gene (6 bases). V was trimmed by 2 bases and J by 3 bases, leaving 11 bases between them. Looked up from germline, CDR1 is MNHEY and CDR2 is SVGEGT. The CDR3 spans 15 residues. The CDR3 DNA reads TGTGCCAGCAGTTACGGGGGCTATAACAATCAGCCCCAGCATTTT. Its protein product is CASSYGGYNNQPQHF.